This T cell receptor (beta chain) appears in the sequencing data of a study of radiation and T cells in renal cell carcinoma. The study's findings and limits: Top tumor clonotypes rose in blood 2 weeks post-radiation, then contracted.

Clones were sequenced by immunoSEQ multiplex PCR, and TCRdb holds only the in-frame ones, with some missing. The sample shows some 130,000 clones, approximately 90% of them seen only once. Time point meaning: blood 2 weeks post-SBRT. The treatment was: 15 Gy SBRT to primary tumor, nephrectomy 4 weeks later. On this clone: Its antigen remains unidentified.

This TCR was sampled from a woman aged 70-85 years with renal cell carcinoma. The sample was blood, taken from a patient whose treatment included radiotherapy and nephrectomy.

In DNA form, the CDR3 reads TGTGCCAGCAGCGGTACTAGCGGGGGGTTAATGGAGACCCAGTACTTC. Translating gives CASSGTSGGLMETQYF. The V gene is TRBV7-2, the J gene TRBJ2-5; TRBD2 aligns across 12 bases. The J segment lost 5 bases and the V segment lost 5 bases, leaving 9 bases of the junction unmatched. Germline assignment: CDR1 SGHTA and CDR2 FQGNSA. The CDR3 runs to 16 residues. The full variable domain, its missing parts supplied by reference TRBV7-2 and TRBJ2-5, is GAGVSQSPSNKVTEKGKDVELRCDPISGHTALYWYRQSLGQGLEFLIYFQGNSAPDKSGLPSDRFSAERTGGSVSTLTIQRTQQEDSAVYLCASSGTSGGLMETQYFGPGTRLLVL.